Each of the 20 T cell receptor beta chains below was sequenced from the same sample in a study of technical replicates of blood from a few donors. This table comes from immunoSEQ multiplex PCR, and its TCRdb copy is limited to in-frame clones, with some not included. The sample has 75,000 to 90,000 clones; 93% are singletons. The sequencing input was T cells isolated from PBMCs. Receptors were obtained from a human donor in good health.

This sequence joins TRBV5-1 and TRBJ2-7; D possibly corresponds to TRBD2 (6 bases). V lost 3 bases to trimming and J lost 3 bases, with 16 bases between them. The germline CDR1 and CDR2 sequences are SGHRS and YFSETQ. The CDR3 spans 15 residues. CDR3 residues: CASSSALGGLYEQYF. The CDR3 bases are TGCGCCAGCAGCTCCGCCCTGGGAGGCCTCTACGAGCAGTACTTC.

Concerning this clone itself: No DNA is shown, since the ends of the CDR3 on it are uncertain; the CDR3 is the one TCRdb lists. This chain uses TRBV6-6 with TRBJ2-3; the table's D call of TRBD1 was not tested on the DNA. From its first to its last residue, the CDR3 has 15 amino acids. CDR1 and CDR2 (germline): MNHNY, SVGAGI (reference sequence). The CDR3 protein is CASSSSTGIEDTQYF.

The chain is built from TRBV15 and TRBJ2-7; D is possibly TRBD1 (6 bases). Germline lookup yields CDR1 LNHNV and CDR2 YYDKDF (reference sequence). With 0 bases removed from V and 0 bases from J, the gap between germline ends came to 9 bases. CDR3 length: 15 amino acids. Written as DNA, the CDR3 is TGTGCCACCAGCAGAGACAGGGGCCTCTCCTACGAGCAGTACTTC. Translation: CATSRDRGLSYEQYF. Using reference TRBV15 and TRBJ2-7 for the parts outside the CDR3, the full variable domain is DAMVIQNPRYQVTQFGKPVTLSCSQTLNHNVMYWYQQKSSQAPKLLFHYYDKDFNNEADTPDNFQSRRPNTSFCFLDIRSPGLGDTAMYLCATSRDRGLSYEQYFGPGTRLTVT.

The rearrangement joins TRBV25-1 to TRBJ1-2; D is unresolved. This CDR3 is 14 amino acids long. V was shortened by 2 bases and J by 8 bases, with 15 bases between the two germline ends. Germline CDR1 reads MGHDK; CDR2 reads SYGVNS. The chain's CDR3 is CASSEHEGPGGYTF. The DNA of the CDR3 is TGTGCCAGCAGTGAACATGAAGGCCCCGGGGGCTACACCTTC.

CDR3 residues: CASSEGSSFLPQHF. Written as DNA, the CDR3 is TGTGCCAGCAGTGAAGGGTCAAGCTTCCTGCCCCAGCATTTT. This chain connects TRBV6-1 to TRBJ1-5; D gene uncertain. The CDR3 spans 14 residues. Looked up from germline, CDR1 is MNHNS and CDR2 is SASEGT. Trimming cost V 1 base and J 9 bases, with 13 bases left between them.

The genes are TRBV7-9 and TRBJ2-2; no reliable D call. The V gene lost 3 bases and the J gene lost 0 bases, with 14 bases spanning the gap. The CDR3 sequence is 17 residues long. Per the germline V gene, CDR1 is SEHNR and CDR2 is FQNEAQ (reference sequence). DNA for the CDR3: TGTGCCAGCAGCTTCTATGTAGGAGTGTCGAACACCGGGGAGCTGTTTTTT. Translated, it gives CASSFYVGVSNTGELFF.

This clone showed up just once. The chain is built from TRBV28 and TRBJ2-7; D is uncertain. Germline loops: CDR1 MDHEN, CDR2 SYDVKM. The CDR3 has 11 amino acids. Trimming removed 6 bases from V and 4 bases from J, with 7 bases in between. The CDR3 DNA is TGTGCCAGCAGGGCTAGTTACGAGCAGTACTTC. Residues: CASRASYEQYF.

The V call is TRBV5-6, the J call TRBJ2-3; a possible D gene is TRBD1 (7 bases). Trimming removed 3 bases from V and 3 bases from J, with 20 bases in between. Per germline, CDR1 SGHDT and CDR2 YYEEEE. This CDR3 spans 17 amino acids. CDR3 amino acids: CASSSFEDRRVTDTQYF. The CDR3 region has the DNA TGTGCCAGCAGCTCCTTCGAGGACAGGAGGGTGACAGATACGCAGTATTTT.

This rearrangement joins TRBV10-1 to TRBJ2-2; weak D call: TRBD1 (7 bases). Trimming shortened V by 5 bases and J by 4 bases, and 8 bases separated the two germline ends. Germline CDR1 WNHNN, CDR2 SYGVQD (reference sequence). This CDR3 is 13 amino acids long. The CDR3 is CASSQGGTGELFF. CDR3 sequence (DNA): TGCGCCAGCAGTCAGGGGGGCACCGGGGAGCTGTTTTTT.

The chain is built from TRBV11-3 and TRBJ2-1; TRBD1 matches at 9 bases. V lost 5 bases to trimming and J lost 3 bases; unmatched junction nucleotides: 8. The CDR3 has 16 amino acids. Germline lookup yields CDR1 SGHNT and CDR2 YENEEA. The CDR3 region has the DNA TGTGCCAGCAGCCCGAAACAGGGGGCGATCTACAATGAGCAGTTCTTC. Amino acid sequence: CASSPKQGAIYNEQFF.

V usage is TRBV29-1 and J usage is TRBJ2-7; 10 bases match TRBD2. The CDR3 is 14 residues long. Trimming removed 6 bases from V and 0 bases from J; junction bases left unmatched: 5. Germline CDR1 and CDR2: SQVTM and ANQGSEA. The CDR3 coding sequence is TGCAGCGTATTCGGACTAGCGGACTCCTACGAGCAGTACTTC. This sequence encodes CSVFGLADSYEQYF.

The chain employs TRBV19 and TRBJ1-5; TRBD1 aligns across 7 bases. CDR1 LNHDA and CDR2 SQIVND come from the germline V gene (reference sequence). The V gene end was trimmed by 3 bases and the J gene end by 8 bases; junction bases not matched to a gene: 10. This CDR3 has 15 amino acids. Written as DNA, the CDR3 is TGTGCCAGTAGTATGGTCCCTACAGGGGCGGAGCCCCAGCATTTT. Protein: CASSMVPTGAEPQHF.

The chain uses TRBV10-2 and TRBJ2-1; possibly TRBD1 for D (6 bases). The V and J ends lost 8 bases and 5 bases respectively, with 10 bases between them. Germline-derived CDR1 and CDR2 are WSHSY and SAAADI. This CDR3 has 12 residues. The CDR3 loop is CASGTPDNEQFF. The DNA of the CDR3 is TGCGCCAGCGGGACACCAGACAATGAGCAGTTCTTC.

In this sample, this clone turned up a few times. This chain uses TRBV19 with TRBJ1-2; D is ambiguous. Germline loops: CDR1 LNHDA, CDR2 SQIVND (reference sequence). Deletions cut 6 bases from V and 8 bases from J, with 10 bases between. This CDR3 spans 11 amino acids. CDR3 sequence (DNA): TGTGCCAGTAGGGCGGGGTCCGGCTACACCTTC. This encodes CASRAGSGYTF.

V and J are TRBV2 and TRBJ2-3; no firm D call. V lost 3 bases and J 2 bases, leaving 9 bases between the germline ends. Germline V gene sequence: CDR1 SNHLY, CDR2 FYNNEI. This CDR3 comprises 14 residues. This chain's CDR3 is CASSDSPSTDTQYF. The CDR3 DNA reads TGTGCCAGCAGTGACTCCCCCTCCACAGATACGCAGTATTTT.

The chain combines TRBV7-9 with TRBJ2-2; maybe TRBD2 (7 bases). Trimming shortened V by 2 bases and J by 5 bases, and 18 bases separated the two germline ends. The CDR3 contains 17 residues. Germline CDR1 SEHNR, CDR2 FQNEAQ (reference sequence). CDR3 amino acids: CASSLPTRGAWTGELFF. The CDR3 region has the DNA TGTGCCAGCAGCTTACCCACCCGGGGGGCTTGGACCGGGGAGCTGTTTTTT.

The genes are TRBV2 and TRBJ1-4, with TRBD1 as a possible D gene (5 bases). The CDR3 extends over 14 amino acids. V dropped 3 bases and J dropped 5 bases, with 10 bases sitting between them. Germline V CDR1 and CDR2: SNHLY, FYNNEI. The DNA for the CDR3 is TGTGCCAGCAGTGATGCGGGGGGAAATGAAAAACTGTTTTTT. As protein: CASSDAGGNEKLFF.

The chain has TRBV28 and TRBJ2-6, with a tentative D call TRBD2 (6 bases). With 8 bases removed from V and 2 bases from J, the gap between germline ends came to 16 bases. Germline V gene sequence: CDR1 MDHEN, CDR2 SYDVKM. The CDR3 has 16 residues. CDR3 coding DNA: TGTGCCAGCCGACCGGTCGGGGGAGCTGGGGCCAACGTCCTGACTTTC. This gives the protein CASRPVGGAGANVLTF.

This clone was counted a single time. This chain joins TRBV6-6 and TRBJ2-3; 7 bases match TRBD2. Per germline, CDR1 MNHNY and CDR2 SVGAGI (reference sequence). The CDR3 length is 16 residues. Trimming removed 4 bases from V and 0 bases from J; junction bases left unmatched: 7. CDR3 residues: CASSSLLGGSTDTQYF. CDR3 nucleotide sequence: TGTGCCAGCAGTTCCCTTTTGGGAGGGAGCACAGATACGCAGTATTTT.

This chain uses TRBV16 with TRBJ2-1; 13 bases fit TRBD2. Trimming took 0 bases from V and 0 from J; bases not matched to a gene: 8. The CDR3 length is 20 residues. Germline CDR1 is KGHSY and CDR2 is FQNENV. The CDR3 DNA is TGTGCCAGCAGCCAATCCGCTGGGACTAGCGGGGCGAGCTCCTACAATGAGCAGTTCTTC. This gives the protein CASSQSAGTSGASSYNEQFF.